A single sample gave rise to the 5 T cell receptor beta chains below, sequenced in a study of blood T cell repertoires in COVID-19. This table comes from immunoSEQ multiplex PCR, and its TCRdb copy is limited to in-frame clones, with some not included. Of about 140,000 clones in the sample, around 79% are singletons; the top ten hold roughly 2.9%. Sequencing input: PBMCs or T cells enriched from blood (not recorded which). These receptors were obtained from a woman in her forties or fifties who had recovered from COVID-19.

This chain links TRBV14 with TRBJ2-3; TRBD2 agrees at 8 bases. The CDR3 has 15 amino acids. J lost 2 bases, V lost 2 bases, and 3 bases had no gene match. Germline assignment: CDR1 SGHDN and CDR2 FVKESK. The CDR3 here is CASSQSGGTTDTQYF. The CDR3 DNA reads TGTGCCAGCAGCCAATCGGGGGGGACCACAGATACGCAGTATTTT.

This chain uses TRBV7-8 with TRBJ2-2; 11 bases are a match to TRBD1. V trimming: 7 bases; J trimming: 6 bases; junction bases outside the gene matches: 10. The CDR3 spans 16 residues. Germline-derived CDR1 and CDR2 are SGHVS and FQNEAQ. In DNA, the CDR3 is TGTGCCAGCACCAAAGGACAGGGGGCAAGTGCCGGGGAGCTGTTTTTT. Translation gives CASTKGQGASAGELFF. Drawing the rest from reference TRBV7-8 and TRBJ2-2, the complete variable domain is GAGVSQSPRYKVAKRGQDVALRCDPISGHVSLFWYQQALGQGPEFLTYFQNEAQLDKSGLPSDRFFAERPEGSVSTLKIQRTQQEDSAVYLCASTKGQGASAGELFFGEGSRLTVL.

CDR3 nucleotide sequence: TGTGCCAGCAGCTTAGGGGATCGGCGGGGTCACGGGGAGCTGTTTTTT. It yields the protein CASSLGDRRGHGELFF. The chain employs TRBV7-9 and TRBJ2-2, with D maybe TRBD2 (6 bases). CDR1 and CDR2 (germline): SEHNR, FQNEAQ (reference sequence). The V end lost 1 base, the J end lost 7 bases, and 16 bases lay between the germline ends. The CDR3 runs to 16 residues.

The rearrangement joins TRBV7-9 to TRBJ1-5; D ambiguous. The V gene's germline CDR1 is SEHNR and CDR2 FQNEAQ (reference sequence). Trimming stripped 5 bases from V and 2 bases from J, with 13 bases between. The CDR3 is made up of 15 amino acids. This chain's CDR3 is CASSTNKAGNQPQHF. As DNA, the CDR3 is TGTGCCAGCAGCACGAACAAAGCGGGCAATCAGCCCCAGCATTTT. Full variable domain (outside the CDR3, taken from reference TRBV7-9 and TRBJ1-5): DTGVSQNPRHKITKRGQNVTFRCDPISEHNRLYWYRQTLGQGPEFLTYFQNEAQLEKSRLLSDRFSAERPKGSFSTLEIQRTEQGDSAMYLCASSTNKAGNQPQHFGDGTRLSIL.

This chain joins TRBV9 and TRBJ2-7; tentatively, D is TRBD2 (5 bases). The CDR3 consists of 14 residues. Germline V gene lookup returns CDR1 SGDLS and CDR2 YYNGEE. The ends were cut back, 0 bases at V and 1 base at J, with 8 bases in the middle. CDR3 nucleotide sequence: TGTGCCAGCAGCGTAGGCCCGGGGTCCTACGAGCAGTACTTC. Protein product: CASSVGPGSYEQYF.